The rows below give T cell receptor beta chains drawn from one sample of a study of blood T cells in healthy people across ages. TCRdb independently ran MiXCR on the 5' RACE reads; one entry per CDR3 protein. The sample contains 1.8 million or so distinct CDR3 sequences, 39% of which appear only once. Sequenced sample: blood. The receptor set was obtained from a human donor in good health. Both conserved end residues are part of each CDR3. The D gene is left open where the match is weak. Clone sizes are given selectively: once, few, many, or a class where the clone is expanded.

J: TRBJ1-5; size: few; D: TRBD1; V: TRBV7-9; DNA: TGTGCCAGCAGCTTACACCGGGACAGGGGGGATCAGCCCCAGCATTTT; CDR3: CASSLHRDRGDQPQHF
J: TRBJ2-7; size: few; D: -; V: TRBV4-1; DNA: TGCGCCAGCAGCCAAACGGTGGTTGCCTACGAGCAGTACTTC; CDR3: CASSQTVVAYEQYF
J: TRBJ2-2; size: -; D: -; V: TRBV29-1; DNA: TGCAGCGTTAATCGCCGGTCAGGGAACACCGGGGAGCTGTTTTTT; CDR3: CSVNRRSGNTGELFF
J: TRBJ2-5; size: many; D: -; V: TRBV29-1; DNA: TGCAGCGTCGGAGGGGTGACTTGGGGACAAGAGACCCAGTACTTC; CDR3: CSVGGVTWGQETQYF
J: TRBJ1-1; size: once; D: -; V: TRBV4-3; DNA: TGCGCCAGCAGCCAAGTCATCGGAGTGAACACTGAAGCTTTCTTT; CDR3: CASSQVIGVNTEAFF
J: TRBJ2-1; size: -; D: TRBD2; V: TRBV7-9; DNA: TGTGCCAGCAGCTTGGAGGCTAGCGGGGTCCTATCGCAGTTCTTC; CDR3: CASSLEASGVLSQFF
J: TRBJ1-1; size: few; D: TRBD1; V: TRBV7-9; DNA: TGTGCCAGCAGCTTCCGGACAGGGGGCGAAACGGCTTTCTTT; CDR3: CASSFRTGGETAFF
J: TRBJ2-5; size: -; D: TRBD2; V: TRBV6-6; DNA: TGTGCCTCGATACGAACCGGGGGGGAGACCCAGTACTTC; CDR3: CASIRTGGETQYF
J: TRBJ2-5; size: -; D: -; V: TRBV12-3/TRBV12-4; DNA: TGTGCCAGCACCCAGCGAACCTTACTAGTTGGCGAGACCCAGTACTTC; CDR3: CASTQRTLLVGETQYF
J: TRBJ2-3; size: -; D: TRBD1; V: TRBV5-1; DNA: TGCGCCAGCTCAACAGGGGGCAAGGGAGATACGCAGTATTTT; CDR3: CASSTGGKGDTQYF
J: TRBJ1-1; size: -; D: -; V: TRBV6-5; DNA: TGTGCCAGCACCTTGGGGGGCCTGAACACTGAAGCTTTCTTT; CDR3: CASTLGGLNTEAFF
J: TRBJ2-5; size: -; D: -; V: TRBV9; DNA: TGTGCCAGCAGCGTAGAGCCAGCGGAAACCCAAGAGACCCAGTACTTC; CDR3: CASSVEPAETQETQYF
J: TRBJ2-5; size: few; D: TRBD1; V: TRBV7-9; DNA: TGTGCCAGCAGCTTAGTGCTGGGACAGGGGGAGACCCAGTACTTC; CDR3: CASSLVLGQGETQYF
J: TRBJ2-3; size: -; D: TRBD1; V: TRBV29-1; DNA: TGCAGCGTTGAAGGTAGACAGGGGAGCACAGATACGCAGTATTTT; CDR3: CSVEGRQGSTDTQYF
J: TRBJ1-2; size: -; D: -; V: TRBV5-1; DNA: TGCGCCAGCAGCGGGGAGGGGGACTATGGCTACACCTTC; CDR3: CASSGEGDYGYTF
J: TRBJ2-5; size: -; D: -; V: TRBV4-1; DNA: TGCGCCAGCAGCGACGGAGGAGGTCAAGAGACCCAGTACTTC; CDR3: CASSDGGGQETQYF
J: TRBJ2-5; size: -; D: -; V: TRBV6-2/TRBV6-3; DNA: TGTGCCAGCAGGGACCACACGGCACAGACCCAGTACTTC; CDR3: CASRDHTAQTQYF
J: TRBJ2-7; size: -; D: TRBD1; V: TRBV7-9; DNA: TGTGCCAGCAACTCCCTGCGGAAGACAGGGGAGGACGAGCAGTACTTC; CDR3: CASNSLRKTGEDEQYF
J: TRBJ1-2; size: -; D: -; V: TRBV7-2; DNA: TGTGCCAGCAGCTTAACGATACAGGCTTTACCGGGTGGCTACACCTTC; CDR3: CASSLTIQALPGGYTF
J: TRBJ2-7; size: few; D: TRBD1; V: TRBV20-1; DNA: TGCAGTGTCATAGTGCCCGGACAGGGGCGAACCTACGAGCAGTACTTC; CDR3: CSVIVPGQGRTYEQYF
J: TRBJ1-5; size: -; D: -; V: TRBV5-1; DNA: TGCGCCAGCAGCTTGATTGACAGTCGAAATCAGCCCCAGCATTTT; CDR3: CASSLIDSRNQPQHF
J: TRBJ2-3; size: few; D: -; V: TRBV7-3; DNA: TGTGCCAGCAGCTACAAGGGGGGTTATTCAGATACGCAGTATTTT; CDR3: CASSYKGGYSDTQYF
J: TRBJ2-1; size: few; D: -; V: TRBV29-1; DNA: TGCAGCGCCCCCAGGGACTACAATGAGCAGTTCTTC; CDR3: CSAPRDYNEQFF
J: TRBJ1-1; size: -; D: -; V: TRBV7-2; DNA: TGTGCCAGCAGCTCGCATCCTAGGAACACTGAAGCTTTCTTT; CDR3: CASSSHPRNTEAFF
J: TRBJ1-2; size: -; D: -; V: TRBV20-1; DNA: TGCAGTGCTGACCAGACAGGACGCTATGGCTACACCTTC; CDR3: CSADQTGRYGYTF
J: TRBJ2-3; size: -; D: -; V: TRBV4-2; DNA: TGTGCCAGCAGCCAAGTACAGGGTTACACAAATACGCAGTATTTT; CDR3: CASSQVQGYTNTQYF
J: TRBJ2-1; size: -; D: TRBD2; V: TRBV27; DNA: TGTGCCAGCTGCTACATTAGCGGGGGCGAGTACAATGAGCAGTTCTTC; CDR3: CASCYISGGEYNEQFF
J: TRBJ1-2; size: -; D: -; V: TRBV7-2; DNA: TGTGCCAGCAGCTTAGGATTGGGGGCGCGTGGCTACACCTTC; CDR3: CASSLGLGARGYTF
J: TRBJ1-5; size: -; D: -; V: TRBV7-9; DNA: TGTGCCAGCAGCCAGGACAGAACAACCCTTAATCAGCCCCAGCATTTT; CDR3: CASSQDRTTLNQPQHF
J: TRBJ2-1; size: -; D: -; V: TRBV20-1; DNA: TGCAGTGCTAGAGATCGGAGGGTTTCCTACAATGAGCGGTTCTTC; CDR3: CSARDRRVSYNERFF
J: TRBJ1-2; size: -; D: -; V: TRBV7-9; DNA: TGTGCCAGCAGCTTAGAGGGTAGGGAACATATCTATGGCTACACCTTC; CDR3: CASSLEGREHIYGYTF
J: TRBJ1-6; size: -; D: -; V: TRBV30; DNA: TGTGCCTGGCTCCAGGGGTTTAACTCACCCCTCCACTTT; CDR3: CAWLQGFNSPLHF
J: TRBJ1-6; size: few; D: -; V: TRBV20-1; DNA: TGCAGTGCTAGAGATAGACAGAGCTCCTATAATTCACCCCTCCACTTT; CDR3: CSARDRQSSYNSPLHF
J: TRBJ2-7; size: few; D: -; V: TRBV11-2; DNA: TGTGCCAGCAGCCGGCCGCTGGAGCTGAGCTCCTACGAGCAGTACTTC; CDR3: CASSRPLELSSYEQYF
J: TRBJ2-7; size: -; D: -; V: TRBV6-2/TRBV6-3; DNA: TGTGCCAGCAGTTACTCGACCTTCCGGAGCGCTTCTTCCTACGAGCAGTACTTC; CDR3: CASSYSTFRSASSYEQYF
J: TRBJ2-1; size: -; D: TRBD1; V: TRBV7-8; DNA: TGTGCCAGCAGACCGACAGGGGGCGAACTCTGGGGCTCCTACAATGAGCAGTTCTTC; CDR3: CASRPTGGELWGSYNEQFF
J: TRBJ2-5; size: few; D: -; V: TRBV20-1; DNA: TGCAGTGCTAGTCTGGGCCAAGAGACCCAGTACTTC; CDR3: CSASLGQETQYF
J: TRBJ2-7; size: -; D: -; V: TRBV6-6; DNA: TGTGCCAGCAGTTACTCGGAGAACTACGAGCAGTACTTC; CDR3: CASSYSENYEQYF
J: TRBJ2-7; size: many; D: -; V: TRBV12-3/TRBV12-4; DNA: TGTGCCAGCAGTTTCCCCCCAGGTGGCAGCCCCTACGAGCAGTACTTC; CDR3: CASSFPPGGSPYEQYF
J: TRBJ2-7; size: -; D: -; V: TRBV10-3; DNA: TGTGCCATCAAACGAGACTCCTACGAGCAGTACTTC; CDR3: CAIKRDSYEQYF
J: TRBJ1-4; size: -; D: TRBD1; V: TRBV7-2; DNA: TGTGCCAGCAGCTATCAGGGGGGGAGCTATGGTGAAAAACTGTTTTTT; CDR3: CASSYQGGSYGEKLFF